Below, 11 T cell receptor beta chains from the same sample are listed, as sequenced in a study of graft-versus-host responses after intestinal transplantation. Profiling relied on immunoSEQ multiplex PCR, and the TCRdb table lists in-frame clones only, not all of them. The data hold 7,500 to 8,500 clones, with roughly 80% observed a single time. Tissue from the graft was processed to free its intraepithelial and lamina propria lymphocytes. This material consisted of ileum tissue, taken approximately 120 days after transplant. The receptors here all came from a human patient who received an intestinal transplant, so some T cells may come from the graft donor.

The J gene is TRBJ2-7, the V gene TRBV11-2; 11 positions match TRBD1. From germline, CDR1 is SGHAT and CDR2 FQNNGV. The CDR3 runs to 14 residues. Trimming removed 4 bases from V and 7 bases from J; junction bases left unmatched: 6. The CDR3 reads CASSSGQGAGEQYF. DNA of the CDR3: TGTGCCAGCAGCTCCGGACAGGGGGCGGGGGAGCAGTACTTC.

The gene calls are TRBV2 and TRBJ2-1, with 8 bases aligning to TRBD2. The CDR3 length is 15 residues. V lost 5 bases and J lost 7; bases outside the gene matches: 10. Germline CDR1 SNHLY, CDR2 FYNNEI. This CDR3 reads CASSQIAGRGNEQFF. The CDR3 region has the DNA TGTGCCAGCAGTCAGATAGCGGGAAGGGGGAATGAGCAGTTCTTC.

The chain has TRBV9 and TRBJ2-3, with TRBD1 matching 11 bases. After removal of 3 bases from V and 4 bases from J, the junction contained 7 bases not matched to a gene. The CDR3 extends over 16 amino acids. Germline values: CDR1 SGDLS, CDR2 YYNGEE. CDR3 DNA sequence: TGTGCCAGCAGCGCCCATGGGACAGGGGGGCCAGATACGCAGTATTTT. Amino acid sequence: CASSAHGTGGPDTQYF.

This clone counts as large. This chain connects TRBV27 to TRBJ2-1; TRBD1 matches 9 bases. In germline, CDR1 is MNHEY, CDR2 SMNVEV (reference sequence). J gave up 7 bases and V 5 bases, and 9 bases lay outside the gene matches. The length of the CDR3 is 15 residues. CDR3 in DNA: TGTGCCAGCAGTCCGGCGGGACAGGGATGGAATGAGCAGTTCTTC. Its translation: CASSPAGQGWNEQFF.

The gene calls are TRBV5-5 and TRBJ2-7; unclear D gene. V gave up 2 bases and J gave up 0 bases, with 9 bases separating them. Germline CDR1 SGHKS, CDR2 YYEKEE (reference sequence). This CDR3 has 14 residues. The CDR3 spells CASSFNSNSYEQYF. CDR3 coding DNA: TGTGCCAGCAGCTTTAACTCCAACTCCTACGAGCAGTACTTC.

V usage is TRBV7-6 and J usage is TRBJ2-7, with 7 bases identical to TRBD1. Trimming removed 1 base from V and 7 bases from J; junction bases left unmatched: 7. CDR1 SGHVS and CDR2 FNYEAQ come from the germline V gene. This CDR3 is built from 14 residues. For the CDR3, the DNA is TGTGCCAGCAGCTTAGACAGGGGAACGGGGGAGCAGTACTTC. This sequence encodes CASSLDRGTGEQYF.

The CDR3 nucleotides read TGTGCCAGCAGTGACCAGGACAAGCATGAGCAGTTCTTC. Protein sequence: CASSDQDKHEQFF. The rearrangement joins TRBV6-4 to TRBJ2-1, with D possibly TRBD1 on 5 matching bases. Between the trimmed V and J ends, which lost 2 bases and 8 bases, there was a span of 10 bases. Per germline, CDR1 MRHNA and CDR2 SNTAGT. CDR3 length: 13 amino acids.

The rearrangement links TRBV7-9 to TRBJ1-2; D remains ambiguous. The CDR3 consists of 15 residues. V lost 1 base, J lost 8 bases, and 17 bases lay in between. Germline CDR1 reads SEHNR; CDR2 reads FQNEAQ (reference sequence). The CDR3 reads CASSLVRLGSGGYTF. The CDR3 region has the DNA TGTGCCAGCAGCTTAGTGAGGCTGGGAAGTGGCGGCTACACCTTC.

A note on this clone: The same CDR3 also results from other DNA sequences found in this sample. This chain joins TRBV5-1 and TRBJ2-7; D ambiguous. Germline V gene sequence: CDR1 SGHRS, CDR2 YFSETQ. V lost 0 bases to trimming and J lost 0 bases, with 13 bases between them. CDR3 size: 16 residues. The CDR3 DNA is TGCGCCAGCAGCTTGGTTTTACTGTTGGACTCCTACGAGCAGTACTTC. Protein product: CASSLVLLLDSYEQYF.

The DNA for the CDR3 is TGTGCCAGTAGTATAGCGAGACAGGGGGCTGGGGCCAACGTCCTGACTTTC. Protein product: CASSIARQGAGANVLTF. The chain combines TRBV19 with TRBJ2-6; 9 nucleotides agree with TRBD1. This CDR3 has 17 amino acids. Unmatched junction bases numbered 3, after V lost 1 base and J lost 2 bases. The germline CDR1 and CDR2 sequences are LNHDA and SQIVND (reference sequence).

There are a few counts of this clone. The chain employs TRBV29-1 and TRBJ2-5; D is perhaps TRBD1 (5 bases). The CDR3 sequence is 11 residues long. Deletions cut 5 bases from V and 2 bases from J, with 6 bases between. The germline V gene encodes CDR1 SQVTM and CDR2 ANQGSEA. The CDR3 protein is CSVRQQETQYF. The CDR3 nucleotides read TGCAGCGTTAGACAGCAAGAGACCCAGTACTTC.